Given below is one T cell receptor (beta chain) in context. What this receptor recognizes is not known. One end of the junction varies from germline; a read error may be responsible. The library came from PCR. The sequencer listed for this sample is Illumina HiSeq 2500. To reduce PCR and sequencing biases, unique molecular identifiers were built into the TCR beta cDNA libraries. Some 500,000 cDNA molecules were obtained for every 1 to 10 million input T cells, so each molecule roughly corresponded to one T cell. The same protocol used for the earlier healthy control dataset was applied to prepare and sequence the patient libraries. Within a given batch, samples were prepared together, multiplexed and sequenced on the same HiSeq lane. From the authors' description of their analysis: Raw barcoded reads were processed with MIGEC, discarding single-read molecular identifier groups before consensus assembly and CDR3 extraction. VDJtools was used for post-analysis of the clonotype tables, with diversity normalized by down-sampling every dataset to the smallest sample size. In repertoire overlap clustering, CDR3 amino acid sequences, but not nucleotide sequences, were matched to correct batch-related cross-sample contamination. Using fastp trimming at Q25 and MiXCR clonotype assembly, TCRdb reanalyzed the public sequencing data and kept in-frame beta chains. Entries that share a CDR3 protein sequence are merged under the most common genes and DNA. The authors' filters were not applied to this entry. The sample data list fewer than 850,000 distinct CDR3 sequences, and roughly 29% of these were observed just once. The ten top clones hold more than 0.55% of the sample.

The CDR3 spans 15 residues, from the cysteine through the phenylalanine. Only the CDR3 region is kept as DNA, spanning 45 bases read in frame from base 1. From the germline V gene, CDR1 is SGHTA and CDR2 is FQGNSA. These data originate in a study of post-analysis software for immune sequencing data (dated by TCRdb to the mid-2010s). Regarding the research as a whole: Disease courses on record covered relapsing-remitting, secondary progressive and progressive-relapsing multiple sclerosis, though some patients had no subtype annotation. Patient repertoires were compared against about a dozen previously published healthy control repertoires from donors aged roughly 6 to 28 years. A subset of samples was prepared in parallel using single-end sample barcoding, then pooled and co-amplified after Illumina adapter ligation. On the study overall, not on this receptor specifically: Direct clustering with F measure showed strong co-clustering of samples prepared in the same batch, prompting a batch-effect correction. Patients showed significantly higher frequencies than controls for a handful of TRBV segments, among them TRBV5-6, TRBV5-1 and TRBV20-1. The control group was slightly older than the multiple sclerosis patient group. Multiple sclerosis patients had significantly lower normalized Chao1 diversity than controls, a result that suggests substantial peripheral T-cell clonal expansion.

To demonstrate the VDJtools post-analysis software, the study profiled TCR beta repertoires from the peripheral blood of about 13 young patients with multiple sclerosis. The patients with multiple sclerosis were children and adolescents between 6 and 15 years of age. Recombination linked TRBV7-2 to TRBJ2-1, with 7 bases matching TRBD2. This receptor was obtained from a girl aged 10-17 years with multiple sclerosis. Sequencing was done on a sample of blood. The CDR3: CASSLAGSGYNEQFF. The nucleotide sequence is TGTGCCAGCAGTTTAGCGGGTAGCGGTTACAATGAGCAGTTCTTC.